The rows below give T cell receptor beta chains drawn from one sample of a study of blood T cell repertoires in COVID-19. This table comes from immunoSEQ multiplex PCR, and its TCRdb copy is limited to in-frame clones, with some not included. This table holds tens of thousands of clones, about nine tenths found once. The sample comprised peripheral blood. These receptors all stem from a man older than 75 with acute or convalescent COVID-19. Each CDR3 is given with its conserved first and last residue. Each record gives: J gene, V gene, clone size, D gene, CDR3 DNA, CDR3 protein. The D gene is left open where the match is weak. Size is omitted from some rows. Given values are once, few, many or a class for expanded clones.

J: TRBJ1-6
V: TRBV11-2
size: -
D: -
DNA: TGTGCCAGCAGCTTAGGGGGACAACTTACTTCACCCCTCCACTTT
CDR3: CASSLGGQLTSPLHF

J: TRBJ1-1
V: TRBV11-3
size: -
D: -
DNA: TGTGCCAGCTCCGCGGGGGGGGCGGGTCAGACTGAAGCTTTCTTT
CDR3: CASSAGGAGQTEAFF

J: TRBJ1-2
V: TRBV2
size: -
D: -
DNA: TGTGCCAGCAGTGGCGGGGGTGGAGGGCTAAACTATGGCTACACCTTC
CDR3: CASSGGGGGLNYGYTF

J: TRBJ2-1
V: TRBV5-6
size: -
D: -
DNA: TGTGCCAGCAGCTTGGCGGGGAGATCGTACAATGAGCAGTTCTTC
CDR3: CASSLAGRSYNEQFF

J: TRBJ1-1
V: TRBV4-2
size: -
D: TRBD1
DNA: TGTGCCAGCAGCCAGCCGGACAGGGGGGACACTGAAGCTTTCTTT
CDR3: CASSQPDRGDTEAFF

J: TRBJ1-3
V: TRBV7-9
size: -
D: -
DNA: TGTGCCAGCAGCGCCCCGGGAACCTCCTCTGGAAACACCATATATTTT
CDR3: CASSAPGTSSGNTIYF

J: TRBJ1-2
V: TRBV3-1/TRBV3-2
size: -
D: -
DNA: TGTGCCAGCAGCCCCGAATGGGGGGGATATGGCTACACCTTC
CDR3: CASSPEWGGYGYTF

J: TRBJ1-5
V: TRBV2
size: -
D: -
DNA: TGTGCCAGCAGGAGGACAGAGAGCAATCAGCCCCAGCATTTT
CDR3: CASRRTESNQPQHF

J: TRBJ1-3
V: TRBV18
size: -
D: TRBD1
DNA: TGTGCCAGCTCACCGGACAGGCCGTTCTCTGGAAACACCATATATTTT
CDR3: CASSPDRPFSGNTIYF

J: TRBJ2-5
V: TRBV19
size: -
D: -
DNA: TGTGCCAGTAGTGCTAGTTGGGTAGAGACCCAGTACTTC
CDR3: CASSASWVETQYF

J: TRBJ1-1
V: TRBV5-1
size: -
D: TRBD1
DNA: TGCGCCAGCAGCCCGGGACAGGGGGCTTACACTGAAGCTTTCTTT
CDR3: CASSPGQGAYTEAFF

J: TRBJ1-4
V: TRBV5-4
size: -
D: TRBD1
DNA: TGTGCCAGCAGCCCGGACAGGGGCGCAGAAAAACTGTTTTTT
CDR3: CASSPDRGAEKLFF

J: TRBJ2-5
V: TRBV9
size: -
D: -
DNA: TGTGCCAGCAGCGTAACCCAGGTACAAGAGACCCAGTACTTC
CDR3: CASSVTQVQETQYF

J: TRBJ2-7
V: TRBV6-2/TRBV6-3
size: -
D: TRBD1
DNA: TGTGCCAGCAGTCGTCGACAGGGACGATCGGACGAGCAGTACTTC
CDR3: CASSRRQGRSDEQYF

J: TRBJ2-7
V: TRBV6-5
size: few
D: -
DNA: TGTGCCAGCACCCAGTCCTACAGGGCCTACGAGCAGTACTTC
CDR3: CASTQSYRAYEQYF

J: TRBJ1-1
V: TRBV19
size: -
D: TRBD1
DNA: TGTGCCAGTAGTAACAGGGGGATGGGTACTGAAGCTTTCTTT
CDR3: CASSNRGMGTEAFF

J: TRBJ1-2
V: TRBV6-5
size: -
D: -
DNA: TGTGCCTCTTACAGGGAAATTGGTGGCTACACCTTC
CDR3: CASYREIGGYTF

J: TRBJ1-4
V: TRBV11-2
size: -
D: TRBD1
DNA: TGTGCCAGCAGCCCCCGACAGGGACCTAATGAAAAACTGTTTTTT
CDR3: CASSPRQGPNEKLFF

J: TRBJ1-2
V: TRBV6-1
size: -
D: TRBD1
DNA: TGTGCCAGCAGTGAAGGACAGGGGGCTGACTATGGCTACACCTTC
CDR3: CASSEGQGADYGYTF

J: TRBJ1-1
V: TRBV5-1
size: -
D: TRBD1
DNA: TGCGCCAGCAGCTTGGCCGGGACAGGGGACACTGAAGCTTTCTTT
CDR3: CASSLAGTGDTEAFF